The rows below give T cell receptor beta chains drawn from one sample of a study of T cell repertoires in cytomegalovirus infection. MiXCR, run by TCRdb on the reads, gives a single entry per CDR3 protein. The sample includes more than 350,000 distinct CDR3 sequences, about a third of them seen just once. Specimen: PBMCs. All receptors come from a human donor in good health (CMV status not recorded). Some clones in this sample may be carry-over from other donors' samples. Both conserved end residues are trimmed from each CDR3. The D gene is left open where the match is weak.

d_call j_call v_call cdr3_aa
TRBD1 TRBJ2-7 TRBV5-1 ASSLGGRGIYYEQY
. TRBJ1-1 TRBV12-3/TRBV12-4 ASGYRVQKNTEAF
TRBD2 TRBJ2-3 TRBV19 ASRSSGGPFPDTQY
. TRBJ2-7 TRBV11-2 ASSQYRVTGPYEQY
TRBD1 TRBJ1-1 TRBV29-1 SVLGTGGLNTEAF
. TRBJ1-1 TRBV6-8 ASSLSGTVNTEAF
. TRBJ2-2 TRBV6-1 ASSEWETTGELF
. TRBJ1-1 TRBV15 ATSRERTVNTEAF
. TRBJ1-4 TRBV6-1 ASKTGTWGEKLF
TRBD1 TRBJ1-4 TRBV12-3/TRBV12-4 ASSITGAGNEKLF
TRBD1 TRBJ2-7 TRBV6-1 ASATGTGSYEQY
TRBD1 TRBJ1-3 TRBV28 ASSGQARSDGNTIY
. TRBJ1-5 TRBV6-6 ASSREPQPQH
. TRBJ1-3 TRBV11-2 ASSLTPTSGNTIY
. TRBJ1-3 TRBV5-1 ASSLLGISGNTIY
. TRBJ2-7 TRBV7-9 ASSFGESYEQY
TRBD1 TRBJ1-2 TRBV7-6 ASSSTGTGGDGYT
. TRBJ2-3 TRBV6-1 ASQRSPSTDTQY
TRBD2 TRBJ2-3 TRBV4-1 ASSHRRLAGGVRDTQY
TRBD2 TRBJ2-2 TRBV7-2 ASSRKTSGGPFGGELF
TRBD2 TRBJ2-5 TRBV7-3 ASSPGAGRQETQY
. TRBJ1-2 TRBV12-3/TRBV12-4 ASSPGWGTPNYGYT
. TRBJ1-5 TRBV10-3 AIGRGSNQPQH
TRBD1 TRBJ2-5 TRBV27 ASSLSTGGFQTQY
. TRBJ2-7 TRBV23-1 ASSQWDGDKLFRNEQY
TRBD1 TRBJ1-6 TRBV7-2 ASRVVRTGRNSPLH
. TRBJ2-7 TRBV6-1 ASSEVGLSSYEQY
TRBD1 TRBJ1-1 TRBV7-9 ASTATGVGTEAF
. TRBJ2-5 TRBV7-6 ASSRGPKETQY
TRBD1 TRBJ1-4 TRBV2 ASRVDRENGGFNEKLF
. TRBJ2-1 TRBV4-1 ASSQEDSQQL
TRBD2 TRBJ2-2 TRBV6-5 ASSHLAGVVSTGELF
. TRBJ2-1 TRBV29-1 SVYGGSVDNEQF
. TRBJ2-7 TRBV24-1 ATSDPLTTTKQY
TRBD2 TRBJ2-3 TRBV29-1 SVDNERGITQY
TRBD2 TRBJ2-3 TRBV20-1 SATGTSGALTDTQY
. TRBJ2-1 TRBV6-5 ASSYWGPDEQF
. TRBJ2-7 TRBV20-1 SARARGGVNEQY
TRBD1 TRBJ1-2 TRBV4-1 ASSQEPGQVYGYT